This T cell receptor (beta chain) was profiled in a study of shared clonotypes between healthy human individuals. Data came from immunoSEQ multiplex PCR; TCRdb stores just in-frame clones and leaves some out. Of some 1.5 million clones listed, about 96% are singletons. Germline values: CDR1 SGDLS, CDR2 YYNGEE. V was pared by 0 bases and J by 5 bases, with 4 bases of the junction left unmatched. The CDR3 runs to 14 residues. Broader study findings: The sampled material consisted only of blood, and tissue repertoires are likely to differ. Generally, estimated richness proved larger in naive subsets than it did in memory subsets.

Remarks on this clone: Antigen: not known.

The chain has TRBV9 and TRBJ2-5, with 7 bases identical to TRBD2. The specimen was naive CD4+ T cells sorted from blood. Subset in this sample: CD45RA+ positively selected. The source is a man younger than 40 in good health. The CDR3 loop is CASSVGGSSETQYF. The CDR3 DNA is TGTGCCAGCAGCGTAGGCGGGAGTTCCGAGACCCAGTACTTC.